This T cell receptor (beta chain) was obtained from a study of blood T cells in healthy people across ages. For the second PCR, which ran for about 7 to 12 cycles, a sample-barcoded 5' primer and a J-beta primer mix were used. TCRdb ran MiXCR on the 5' RACE reads and lists one entry per CDR3 protein. This table holds around 900,000 distinct CDR3 sequences, roughly 47% found once. This clonotype was seen more than once but under ten times. Its antigen is not identified. Notes on the study in general: Changes in expanded clonotypes were possibly confounded, as the CMV status of donors was unknown. Calculation of diversity from one million T cells yielded estimates considered to be underestimates. Relative to aged donors, long-lived donors carried more naive CD4+ cells and displayed higher diversity. A conclusive naive versus antigen-experienced comparison was prevented by the unsorted PBMCs.

This receptor was identified in an older woman in good health. The sequenced material came from blood.

CDR3 residues: CSAIIPGHEPSPLHF. The CDR3 coding sequence is TGCAGTGCTATTATCCCGGGACACGAACCTTCACCCCTCCACTTT. J is TRBJ1-6 and V is TRBV20-1, with D maybe TRBD1 (6 bases). This CDR3 is built from 15 residues. Trimming left V 4 bases short and J 9 bases short, with 19 bases between. Germline-derived CDR1 and CDR2 are DFQATT and SNEGSKA (reference sequence).